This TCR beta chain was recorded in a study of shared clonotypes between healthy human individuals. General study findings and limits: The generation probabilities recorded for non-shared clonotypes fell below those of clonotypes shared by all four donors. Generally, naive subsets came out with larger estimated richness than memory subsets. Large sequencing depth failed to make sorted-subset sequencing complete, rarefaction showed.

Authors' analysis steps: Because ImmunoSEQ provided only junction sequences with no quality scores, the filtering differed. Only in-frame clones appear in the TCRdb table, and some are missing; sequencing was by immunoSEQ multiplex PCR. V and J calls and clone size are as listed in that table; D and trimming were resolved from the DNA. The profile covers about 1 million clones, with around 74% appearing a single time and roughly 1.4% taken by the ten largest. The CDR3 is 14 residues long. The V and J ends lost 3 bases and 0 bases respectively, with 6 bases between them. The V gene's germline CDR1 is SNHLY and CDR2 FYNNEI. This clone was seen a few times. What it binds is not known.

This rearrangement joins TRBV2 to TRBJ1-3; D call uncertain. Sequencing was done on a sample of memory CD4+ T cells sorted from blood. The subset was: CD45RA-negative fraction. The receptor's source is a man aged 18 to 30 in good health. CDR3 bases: TGTGCCAGCAGTGATACGGTCTCTGGAAACACCATATATTTT. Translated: CASSDTVSGNTIYF.